A selection of T cell receptor beta chains follows, all from one sample in a study of cytomegalovirus exposure and HLA in healthy donors. Repertoires were generated with immunoSEQ multiplex PCR, while TCRdb's copy carries only in-frame clones and drops some. The sample yields tens of thousands of clones, around 77% seen once. The sequenced material came from PBMCs. These receptor sequences come from a man between 25 and 39 years old in good health and CMV-seronegative. CDR3s include the opening cysteine and the closing phenylalanine or tryptophan. A D gene is named only where the DNA matches it firmly. Size is stated for part of the rows, as once, few or many counts, or as a class when the clone is expanded.

>TRBJ1-1|TRBD1|NA|TRBV6-6
TGTGCCAGCAGTTACTCGAGGGCAGGGGGGACTGAAGCTTTCTTT
CASSYSRAGGTEAFF
>TRBJ2-7|NA|NA|TRBV5-4
TGTGCCAGCAGCTTGGAGCATTACGAGCAGTACTTC
CASSLEHYEQYF
>TRBJ1-3|TRBD1|NA|TRBV6-5
TGTGCCAGCAGTTACTCGACAGGGGGCTCTGGAAACACCATATATTTT
CASSYSTGGSGNTIYF
>TRBJ2-3|TRBD2|NA|TRBV27
TGTGCCAGCAGTTTGAATGGGGGACTAGCGGGAGATACGCAGTATTTT
CASSLNGGLAGDTQYF
>TRBJ2-2|TRBD2|once|TRBV5-1
TGCGCCAGCAGCTTGGAACTAGCGGGAAAAGGGGAGCTGTTTTTT
CASSLELAGKGELFF
>TRBJ1-1|NA|NA|TRBV19
TGTGCCAGTAGTAGCCAGGGGCTTGAGAACACTGAGGCTTTCTTT
CASSSQGLENTEAFF
>TRBJ2-5|NA|NA|TRBV7-9
TGTGCCAGCAGCTTAGCCCAGGGCCAAGAGACCCAGTACTTC
CASSLAQGQETQYF
>TRBJ2-7|NA|few|TRBV7-2
TGTGCCAGCAGCTTAGGGACAGCCTACGAGCAGTACTTC
CASSLGTAYEQYF
>TRBJ2-1|TRBD1|NA|TRBV30
TGTGCCTGGGGACAGGGCAATGAGCAGTTCTTC
CAWGQGNEQFF
>TRBJ2-1|NA|NA|TRBV7-2
TGTGCCAGCAGCTTAGGGGCAGACCTCAATGAGCAGTTCTTC
CASSLGADLNEQFF
>TRBJ1-5|NA|NA|TRBV12-5
TGTGCTAGTGGCTTCGGGGGGGGCAGTTGGAATGGCAATCAGCCCCAGCATTTT
CASGFGGGSWNGNQPQHF
>TRBJ2-1|NA|NA|TRBV29-1
TGCAGCGTTGTGGAGGATTACAATGAGCAGTTCTTC
CSVVEDYNEQFF
>TRBJ1-4|TRBD1|NA|TRBV19
TGTGCCAGTAGTATAGGGCAGGGGGCTGAAAAACTGTTTTTT
CASSIGQGAEKLFF
>TRBJ2-5|TRBD1|NA|TRBV7-2
TGTGCCAGCAGCACAGGGGGTTTCGGGACCCAGTACTTC
CASSTGGFGTQYF
>TRBJ1-1|TRBD1|NA|TRBV4-1
TGCGCCAGCAGCCAAGACCTATCGGACAGGGGCACTGAAGCTTTCTTT
CASSQDLSDRGTEAFF
>TRBJ2-1|NA|NA|TRBV7-9
TGTGCCAGCAGCTTAGCGCTAACCCGCACAGACTCCTACAATGAGCAGTTCTTC
CASSLALTRTDSYNEQFF
>TRBJ1-5|NA|NA|TRBV5-5
TGTGCCAGCAGCTTGGGCCTAACCCAGCCCCAGCATTTT
CASSLGLTQPQHF
>TRBJ1-2|NA|NA|TRBV11-2
TGTGCCAGCAGCTTAGATCGCGACTATGGCTACACCTTC
CASSLDRDYGYTF
>TRBJ1-2|TRBD1|NA|TRBV7-6
TGTGCCAGCAGCTTGTCCCCGACAGGGGCGGAGGGCTACACCTTC
CASSLSPTGAEGYTF
>TRBJ1-2|TRBD1|NA|TRBV5-1
TGCGCCAGCAGCTTGGTGCCAGGGGGTGGCTACACCTTC
CASSLVPGGGYTF
>TRBJ2-7|TRBD1|NA|TRBV14
TGTGCCACCGGGACAGGGGGTTCCTACGAGCAGTACTTC
CATGTGGSYEQYF
>TRBJ1-4|NA|NA|TRBV7-9
TGTGCCAGCAGCGCGTCCGGCGGGGGGGCGGCGGTTGAAAAACTGTTTTTT
CASSASGGGAAVEKLFF
>TRBJ1-2|TRBD1|NA|TRBV2
TGTGCCAGTATTAGGCTTTTCCCGGGACAGGGAAAGTATGGCTACACCTTC
CASIRLFPGQGKYGYTF
>TRBJ1-3|TRBD1|NA|TRBV6-5
TGTGCCAGCAGTTATACCGGGACAGGGCAAGGAAACACCATATATTTT
CASSYTGTGQGNTIYF
>TRBJ1-6|NA|few|TRBV7-9
TGTGCCAGCAGCTTAGCGCGACAGTTTTCACCCCTCCACTTT
CASSLARQFSPLHF
>TRBJ2-1|NA|NA|TRBV19
TGTGCCAGTACAGGAGGGGCCCCGTCGACCGTCAACAATGAGCAGTTCTTC
CASTGGAPSTVNNEQFF
>TRBJ1-6|NA|NA|TRBV2
TGTGCCAGCAGCGCTGGACAACCCTCCTATAATTCACCCCTCCACTTT
CASSAGQPSYNSPLHF
>TRBJ2-7|NA|NA|TRBV18
TGTGCCAGCTCACCACCATCGGGGTCAGGTCGCTACGAGCAGTACTTC
CASSPPSGSGRYEQYF
>TRBJ2-7|TRBD2|NA|TRBV30
TGTGCCTGGAGTAGGGGACTAGTCTCCTACGAGCAGTACTTC
CAWSRGLVSYEQYF
>TRBJ2-7|TRBD2|NA|TRBV4-3
TGCGCCAGCAGCCAACGAGGGAGGGGCGACGGAAAATACGAGCAGTACTTC
CASSQRGRGDGKYEQYF